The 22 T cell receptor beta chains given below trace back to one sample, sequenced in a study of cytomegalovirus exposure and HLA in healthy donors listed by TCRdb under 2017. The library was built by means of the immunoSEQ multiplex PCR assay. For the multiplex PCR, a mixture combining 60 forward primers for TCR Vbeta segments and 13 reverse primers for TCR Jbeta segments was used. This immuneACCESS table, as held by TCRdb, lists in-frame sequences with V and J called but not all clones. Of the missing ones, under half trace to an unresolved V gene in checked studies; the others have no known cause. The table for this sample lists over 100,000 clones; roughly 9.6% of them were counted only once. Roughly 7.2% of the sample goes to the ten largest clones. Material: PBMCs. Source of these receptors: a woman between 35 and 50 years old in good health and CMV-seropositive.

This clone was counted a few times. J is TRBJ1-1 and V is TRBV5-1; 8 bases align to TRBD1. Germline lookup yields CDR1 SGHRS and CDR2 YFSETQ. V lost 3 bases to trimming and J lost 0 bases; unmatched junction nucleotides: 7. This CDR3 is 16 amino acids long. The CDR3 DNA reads TGCGCCAGCAGCTCCGGACAGGGCGGCATGAACACTGAAGCTTTCTTT. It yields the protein CASSSGQGGMNTEAFF.

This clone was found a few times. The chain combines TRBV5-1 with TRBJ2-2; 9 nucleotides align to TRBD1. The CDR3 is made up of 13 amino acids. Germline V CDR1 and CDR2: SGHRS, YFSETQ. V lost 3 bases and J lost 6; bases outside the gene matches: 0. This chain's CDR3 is CASSYRGPGELFF. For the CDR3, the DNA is TGCGCCAGCAGCTACAGGGGGCCCGGGGAGCTGTTTTTT.

CDR3 coding DNA: TGCGCCAGCAGATCGAGACAGCTCGGGGAGACCCAGTACTTC. It encodes CASRSRQLGETQYF. The V and J genes are TRBV5-1 and TRBJ2-5; possibly TRBD1 for D (5 bases). The CDR3 is 14 amino acids. V lost 5 bases and J 5 bases, leaving 16 bases between the germline ends. CDR1 and CDR2 (germline): SGHRS, YFSETQ.

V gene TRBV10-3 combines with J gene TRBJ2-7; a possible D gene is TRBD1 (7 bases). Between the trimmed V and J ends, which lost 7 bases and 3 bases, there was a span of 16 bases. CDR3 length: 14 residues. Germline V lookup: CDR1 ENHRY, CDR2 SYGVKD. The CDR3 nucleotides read TGTGCCATCAATTCGGAGGGACAGCACTACGAGCAGTACTTC. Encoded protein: CAINSEGQHYEQYF.

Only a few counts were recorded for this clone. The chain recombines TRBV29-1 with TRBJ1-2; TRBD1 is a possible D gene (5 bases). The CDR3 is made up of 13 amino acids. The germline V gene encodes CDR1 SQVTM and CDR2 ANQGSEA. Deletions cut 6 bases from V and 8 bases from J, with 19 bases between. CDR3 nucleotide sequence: TGCAGCGTGGGATCGGGGGAAGGGGTAGGCTACACCTTC. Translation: CSVGSGEGVGYTF.

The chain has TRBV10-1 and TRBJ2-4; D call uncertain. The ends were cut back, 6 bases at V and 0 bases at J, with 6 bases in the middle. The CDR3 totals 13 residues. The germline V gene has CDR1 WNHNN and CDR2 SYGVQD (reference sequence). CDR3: CASRQLAKNIQYF. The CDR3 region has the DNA TGCGCCAGCAGACAGCTAGCCAAAAACATTCAGTACTTC.

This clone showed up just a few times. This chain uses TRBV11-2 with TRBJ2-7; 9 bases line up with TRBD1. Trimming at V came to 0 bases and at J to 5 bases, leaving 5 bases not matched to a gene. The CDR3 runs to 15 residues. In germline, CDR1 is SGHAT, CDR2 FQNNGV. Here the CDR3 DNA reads TGTGCCAGCAGCTTAGATGGGGGGACAGGGCACGAGCAGTACTTC. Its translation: CASSLDGGTGHEQYF.

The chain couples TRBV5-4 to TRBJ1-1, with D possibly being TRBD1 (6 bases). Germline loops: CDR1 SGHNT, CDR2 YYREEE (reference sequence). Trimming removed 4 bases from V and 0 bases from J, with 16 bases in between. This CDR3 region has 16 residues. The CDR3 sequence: CASSARQGTMNTEAFF. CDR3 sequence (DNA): TGTGCCAGCAGCGCTCGGCAGGGGACGATGAACACTGAAGCTTTCTTT. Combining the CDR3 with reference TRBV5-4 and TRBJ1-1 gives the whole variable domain ETGVTQSPTHLIKTRGQQVTLRCSSQSGHNTVSWYQQALGQGPQFIFQYYREEENGRGNFPPRFSGLQFPNYSSELNVNALELDDSALYLCASSARQGTMNTEAFFGQGTRLTVV.

CDR3 sequence (DNA): TGTGCCAGCAGCTTAGCGGGCGGGGTCACGAACACTGAAGCTTTCTTT. Protein: CASSLAGGVTNTEAFF. The chain combines TRBV7-9 with TRBJ1-1; D not certain. The CDR3 is 16 residues long. The V and J ends lost 0 bases and 1 base respectively, with 12 bases between them. Germline assignment: CDR1 SEHNR and CDR2 FQNEAQ (reference sequence).

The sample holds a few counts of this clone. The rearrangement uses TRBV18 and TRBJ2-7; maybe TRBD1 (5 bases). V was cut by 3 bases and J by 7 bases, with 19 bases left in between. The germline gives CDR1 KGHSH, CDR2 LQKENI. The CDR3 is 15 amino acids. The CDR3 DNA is TGTGCCAGCTCACCCAGGGCTATATCCGTCGGGGAGCAGTACTTC. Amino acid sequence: CASSPRAISVGEQYF. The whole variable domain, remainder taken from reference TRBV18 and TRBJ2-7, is NAGVMQNPRHLVRRRGQEARLRCSPMKGHSHVYWYRQLPEEGLKFMVYLQKENIIDESGMPKERFSAEFPKEGPSILRIQQVVRGDSAAYFCASSPRAISVGEQYFGPGTRLTVT.

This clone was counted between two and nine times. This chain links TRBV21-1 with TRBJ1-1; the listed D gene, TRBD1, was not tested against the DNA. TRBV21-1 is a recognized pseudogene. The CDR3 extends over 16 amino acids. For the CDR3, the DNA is TGTGCCAGCAGCAAAGGACAGAGTCCCTTTAACACTGAAGCTTTCTTT. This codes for CASSKGQSPFNTEAFF.

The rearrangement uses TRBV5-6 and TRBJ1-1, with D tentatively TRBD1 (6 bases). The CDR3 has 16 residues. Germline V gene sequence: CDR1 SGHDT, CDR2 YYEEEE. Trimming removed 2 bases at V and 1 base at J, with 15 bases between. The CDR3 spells CASSFTGFGSNTEAFF. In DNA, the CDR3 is TGTGCCAGCAGCTTTACAGGGTTCGGTTCGAACACTGAAGCTTTCTTT. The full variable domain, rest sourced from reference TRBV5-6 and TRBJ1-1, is DAGVTQSPTHLIKTRGQQVTLRCSPKSGHDTVSWYQQALGQGPQFIFQYYEEEERQRGNFPDRFSGHQFPNYSSELNVNALLLGDSALYLCASSFTGFGSNTEAFFGQGTRLTVV.

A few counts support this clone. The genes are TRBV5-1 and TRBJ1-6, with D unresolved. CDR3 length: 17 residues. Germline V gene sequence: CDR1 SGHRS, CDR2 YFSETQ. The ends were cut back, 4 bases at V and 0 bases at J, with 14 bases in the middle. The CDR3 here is CASSPRELSSYNSPLHF. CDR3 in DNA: TGCGCCAGCAGCCCGAGAGAGCTGAGCTCCTATAATTCACCCCTCCACTTT.

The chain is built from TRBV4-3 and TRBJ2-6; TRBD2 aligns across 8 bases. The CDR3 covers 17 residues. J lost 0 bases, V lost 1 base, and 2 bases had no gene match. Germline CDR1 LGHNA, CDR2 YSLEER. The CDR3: CASSQAGGGSGANVLTF. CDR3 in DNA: TGCGCCAGCAGCCAAGCGGGAGGGGGCTCTGGGGCCAACGTCCTGACTTTC.

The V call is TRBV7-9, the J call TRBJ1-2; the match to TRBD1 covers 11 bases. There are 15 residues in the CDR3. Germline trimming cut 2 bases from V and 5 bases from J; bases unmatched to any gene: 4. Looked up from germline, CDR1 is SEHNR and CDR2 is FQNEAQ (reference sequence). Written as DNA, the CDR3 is TGTGCCAGCAGCTTATTGGACAGGGGGCAATATGGCTACACCTTC. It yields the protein CASSLLDRGQYGYTF.

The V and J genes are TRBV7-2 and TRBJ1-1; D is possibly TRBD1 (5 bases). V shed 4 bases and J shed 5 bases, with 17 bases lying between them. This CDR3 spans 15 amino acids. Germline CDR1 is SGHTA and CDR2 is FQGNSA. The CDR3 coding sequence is TGTGCCAGCAGCTATGGAGCGGGGCATCAGACTGAAGCTTTCTTT. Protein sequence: CASSYGAGHQTEAFF.

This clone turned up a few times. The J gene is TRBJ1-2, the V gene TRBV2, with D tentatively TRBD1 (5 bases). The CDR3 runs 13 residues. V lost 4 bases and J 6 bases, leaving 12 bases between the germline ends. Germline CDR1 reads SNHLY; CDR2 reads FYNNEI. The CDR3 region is CASSGDSSDGYTF. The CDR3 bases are TGTGCCAGCAGTGGTGACAGCTCGGATGGCTACACCTTC.

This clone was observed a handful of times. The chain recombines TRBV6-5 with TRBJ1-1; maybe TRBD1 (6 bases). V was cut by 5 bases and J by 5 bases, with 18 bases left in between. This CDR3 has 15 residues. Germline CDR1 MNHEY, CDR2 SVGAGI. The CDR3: CASSPQGSGKTEAFF. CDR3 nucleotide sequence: TGTGCCAGCAGTCCCCAGGGGAGTGGTAAAACTGAAGCTTTCTTT.

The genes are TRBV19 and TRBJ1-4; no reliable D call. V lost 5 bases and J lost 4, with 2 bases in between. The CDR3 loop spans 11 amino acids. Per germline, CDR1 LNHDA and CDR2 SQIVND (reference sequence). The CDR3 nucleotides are TGTGCCAGTAGTCGTAATGAAAAACTGTTTTTT. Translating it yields CASSRNEKLFF.

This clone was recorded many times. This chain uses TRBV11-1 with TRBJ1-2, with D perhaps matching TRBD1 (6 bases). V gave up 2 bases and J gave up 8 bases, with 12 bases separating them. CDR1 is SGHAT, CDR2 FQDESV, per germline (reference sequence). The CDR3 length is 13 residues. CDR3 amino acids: CASSLQGPRGYTF. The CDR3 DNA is TGTGCCAGCAGCTTACAGGGGCCGAGGGGCTACACCTTC.

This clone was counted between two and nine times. CDR3 sequence reads: CSVLRQGNTEAFF. CDR3 bases: TGCAGCGTGCTCCGACAGGGGAACACTGAAGCTTTCTTT. The chain recombines TRBV29-1 with TRBJ1-1, with 7 positions matching TRBD1. V lost 6 bases and J lost 1; bases outside the gene matches: 5. CDR3 length: 13 residues. Germline V CDR1 and CDR2: SQVTM, ANQGSEA.

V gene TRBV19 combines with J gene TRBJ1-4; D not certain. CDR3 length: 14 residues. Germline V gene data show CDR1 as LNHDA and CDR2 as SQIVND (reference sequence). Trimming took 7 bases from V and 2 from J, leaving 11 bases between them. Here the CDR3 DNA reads TGTGCCAGTATGTCGCGCGCTACTAATGAAAAACTGTTTTTT. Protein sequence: CASMSRATNEKLFF.